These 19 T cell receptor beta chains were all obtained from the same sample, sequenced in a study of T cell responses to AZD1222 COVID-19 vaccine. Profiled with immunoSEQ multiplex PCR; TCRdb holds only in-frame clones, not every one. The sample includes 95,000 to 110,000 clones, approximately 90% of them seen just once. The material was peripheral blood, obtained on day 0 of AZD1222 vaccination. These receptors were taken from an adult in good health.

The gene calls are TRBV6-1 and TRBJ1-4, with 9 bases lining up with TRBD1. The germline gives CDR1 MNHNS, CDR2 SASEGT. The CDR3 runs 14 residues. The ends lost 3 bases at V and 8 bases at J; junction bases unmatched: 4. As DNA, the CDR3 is TGTGCCAGCAGTGAGGGGACAGGGAGCGAAAAACTGTTTTTT. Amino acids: CASSEGTGSEKLFF.

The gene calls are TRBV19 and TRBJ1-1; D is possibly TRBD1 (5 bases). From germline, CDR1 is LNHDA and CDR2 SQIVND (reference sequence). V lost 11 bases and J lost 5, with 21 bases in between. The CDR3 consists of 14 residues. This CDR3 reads CAALSHAKGTEAFF. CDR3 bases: TGTGCCGCCTTAAGTCACGCGAAGGGGACTGAAGCTTTCTTT. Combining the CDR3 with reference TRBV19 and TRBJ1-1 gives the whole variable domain DGGITQSPKYLFRKEGQNVTLSCEQNLNHDAMYWYRQDPGQGLRLIYYSQIVNDFQKGDIAEGYSVSREKKESFPLTVTSAQKNPTAFYLCAALSHAKGTEAFFGQGTRLTVV.

DNA for the CDR3: TGTGCCAGCAGACAGGCAGTCTACGAGCAGTACTTC. Protein: CASRQAVYEQYF. The chain couples TRBV2 to TRBJ2-7; tentatively, D is TRBD1 (5 bases). Germline V gene lookup returns CDR1 SNHLY and CDR2 FYNNEI. The CDR3 sequence is 12 residues long. V was pared by 6 bases and J by 3 bases, with 9 bases between.

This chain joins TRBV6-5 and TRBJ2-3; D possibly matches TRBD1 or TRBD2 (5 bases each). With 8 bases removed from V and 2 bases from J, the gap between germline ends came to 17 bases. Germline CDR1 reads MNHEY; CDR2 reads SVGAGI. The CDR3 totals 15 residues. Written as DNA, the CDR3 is TGTGCCAGCCGACTTAATGAGGGGACCACAGATACGCAGTATTTT. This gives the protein CASRLNEGTTDTQYF.

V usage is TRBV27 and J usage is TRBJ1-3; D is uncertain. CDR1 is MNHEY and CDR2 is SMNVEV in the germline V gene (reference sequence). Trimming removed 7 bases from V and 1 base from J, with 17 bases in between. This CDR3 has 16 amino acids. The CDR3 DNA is TGTGCCAGCAAGGGTATGGGCAGCCTTTCTGGAAACACCATATATTTT. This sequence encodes CASKGMGSLSGNTIYF.

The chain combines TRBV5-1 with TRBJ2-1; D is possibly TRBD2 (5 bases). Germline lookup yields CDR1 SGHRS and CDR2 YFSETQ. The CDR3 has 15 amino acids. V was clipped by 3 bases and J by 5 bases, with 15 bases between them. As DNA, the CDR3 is TGCGCCAGCAGCTACACTTTGCCGGGGAACAATGAGCAGTTCTTC. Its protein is CASSYTLPGNNEQFF.

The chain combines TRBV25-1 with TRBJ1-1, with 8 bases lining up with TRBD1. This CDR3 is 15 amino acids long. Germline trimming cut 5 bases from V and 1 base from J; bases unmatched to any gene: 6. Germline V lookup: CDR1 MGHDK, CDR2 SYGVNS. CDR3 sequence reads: CASSSPTGANTEAFF. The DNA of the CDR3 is TGTGCCAGCAGTTCCCCGACAGGGGCGAACACTGAAGCTTTCTTT.

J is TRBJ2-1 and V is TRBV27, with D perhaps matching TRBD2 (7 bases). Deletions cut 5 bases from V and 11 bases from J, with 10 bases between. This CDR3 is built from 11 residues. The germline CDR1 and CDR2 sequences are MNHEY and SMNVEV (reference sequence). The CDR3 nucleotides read TGTGCCAGCAGTGGGGGGGCGAAGCAGTTCTTC. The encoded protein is CASSGGAKQFF.

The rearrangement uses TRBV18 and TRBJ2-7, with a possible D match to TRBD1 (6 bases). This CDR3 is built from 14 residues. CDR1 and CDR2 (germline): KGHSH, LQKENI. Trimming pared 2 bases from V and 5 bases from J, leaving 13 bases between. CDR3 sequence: CASSPNRDSHEQYF. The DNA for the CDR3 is TGTGCCAGCTCACCAAACAGGGATTCCCACGAGCAGTACTTC. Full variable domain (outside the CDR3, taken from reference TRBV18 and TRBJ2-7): NAGVMQNPRHLVRRRGQEARLRCSPMKGHSHVYWYRQLPEEGLKFMVYLQKENIIDESGMPKERFSAEFPKEGPSILRIQQVVRGDSAAYFCASSPNRDSHEQYFGPGTRLTVT.

In nucleotides, the CDR3 is TGTGCCAGCAGCGAGTGGGGGTCTTTCTACGAGCAGTACTTC. Translation: CASSEWGSFYEQYF. The gene calls are TRBV7-9 and TRBJ2-7; tentatively, D is TRBD1 or TRBD2 (5 bases each). The CDR3 runs to 14 residues. Germline lookup yields CDR1 SEHNR and CDR2 FQNEAQ (reference sequence). Trimming took off 5 bases at V and 3 bases at J, with 14 bases between the two ends. Full variable domain (missing parts from reference TRBV7-9 and TRBJ2-7): DTGVSQNPRHKITKRGQNVTFRCDPISEHNRLYWYRQTLGQGPEFLTYFQNEAQLEKSRLLSDRFSAERPKGSFSTLEIQRTEQGDSAMYLCASSEWGSFYEQYFGPGTRLTVT.

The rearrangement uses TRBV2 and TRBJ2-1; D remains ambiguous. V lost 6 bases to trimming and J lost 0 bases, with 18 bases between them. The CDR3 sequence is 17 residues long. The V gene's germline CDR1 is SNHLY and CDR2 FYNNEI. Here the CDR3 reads CASRGLTDTSSYNEQFF. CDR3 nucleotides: TGTGCCAGCAGGGGCCTAACCGACACGAGCTCCTACAATGAGCAGTTCTTC.

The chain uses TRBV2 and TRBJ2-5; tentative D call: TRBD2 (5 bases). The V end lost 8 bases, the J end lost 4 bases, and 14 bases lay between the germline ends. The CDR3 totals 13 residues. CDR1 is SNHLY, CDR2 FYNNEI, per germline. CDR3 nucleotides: TGTGCCAGCTCCCGGGATTTCTCAGAGACCCAGTACTTC. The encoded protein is CASSRDFSETQYF.

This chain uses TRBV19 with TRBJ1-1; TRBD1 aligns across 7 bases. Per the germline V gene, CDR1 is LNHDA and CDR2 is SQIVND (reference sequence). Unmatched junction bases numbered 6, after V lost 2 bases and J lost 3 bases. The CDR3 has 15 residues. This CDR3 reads CASSISVQGYTEAFF. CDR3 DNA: TGTGCCAGTAGTATATCGGTACAGGGGTACACTGAAGCTTTCTTT.

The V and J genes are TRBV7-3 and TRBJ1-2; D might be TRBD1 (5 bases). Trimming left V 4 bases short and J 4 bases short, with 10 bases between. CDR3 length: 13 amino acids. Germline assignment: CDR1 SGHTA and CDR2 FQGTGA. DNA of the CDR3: TGTGCCAGCAGCTCCAGGGATGGCTATGGCTACACCTTC. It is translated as CASSSRDGYGYTF. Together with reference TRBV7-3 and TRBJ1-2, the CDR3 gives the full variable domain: GAGVSQTPSNKVTEKGKYVELRCDPISGHTALYWYRQSLGQGPEFLIYFQGTGAADDSGLPNDRFFAVRPEGSVSTLKIQRTERGDSAVYLCASSSRDGYGYTFGSGTRLTVV.

This CDR3 is CSVVRMDRRSGNTIYF. CDR3 nucleotide sequence: TGCAGCGTTGTCAGGATGGACAGACGCTCTGGAAACACCATATATTTT. The chain has TRBV29-1 and TRBJ1-3; perhaps TRBD1 as D (6 bases). V gave up 4 bases and J gave up 0 bases, with 16 bases separating them. The length of the CDR3 is 16 residues. In germline, CDR1 is SQVTM, CDR2 ANQGSEA.

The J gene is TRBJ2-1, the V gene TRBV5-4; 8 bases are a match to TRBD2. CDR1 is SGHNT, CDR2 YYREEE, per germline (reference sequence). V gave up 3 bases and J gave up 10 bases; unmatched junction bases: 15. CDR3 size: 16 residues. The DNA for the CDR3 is TGTGCCAGCAGCTCTGGGACTAGTGGGGGGGCAGGGGAGCAGTTCTTC. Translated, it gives CASSSGTSGGAGEQFF.

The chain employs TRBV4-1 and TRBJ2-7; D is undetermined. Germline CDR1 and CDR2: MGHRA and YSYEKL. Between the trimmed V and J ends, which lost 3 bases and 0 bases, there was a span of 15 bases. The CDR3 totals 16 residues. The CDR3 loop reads CASSQEDGESSYEQYF. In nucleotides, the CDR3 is TGCGCCAGCAGCCAGGAAGACGGAGAAAGCTCCTACGAGCAGTACTTC.

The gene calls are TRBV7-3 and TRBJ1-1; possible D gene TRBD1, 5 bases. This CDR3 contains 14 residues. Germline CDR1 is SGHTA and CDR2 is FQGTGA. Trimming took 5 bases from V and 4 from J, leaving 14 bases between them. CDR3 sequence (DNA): TGTGCCAGCAGCCGGGAAGGGGTGGGCACTGAAGCTTTCTTT. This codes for CASSREGVGTEAFF. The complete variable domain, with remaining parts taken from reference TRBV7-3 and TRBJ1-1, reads GAGVSQTPSNKVTEKGKYVELRCDPISGHTALYWYRQSLGQGPEFLIYFQGTGAADDSGLPNDRFFAVRPEGSVSTLKIQRTERGDSAVYLCASSREGVGTEAFFGQGTRLTVV.

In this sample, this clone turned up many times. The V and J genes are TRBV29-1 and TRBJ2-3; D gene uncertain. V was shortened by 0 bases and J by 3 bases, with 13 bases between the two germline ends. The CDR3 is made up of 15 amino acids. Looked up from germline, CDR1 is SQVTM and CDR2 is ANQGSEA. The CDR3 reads CSVEDLQTLTDTQYF. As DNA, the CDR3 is TGCAGCGTTGAAGATTTACAGACGCTTACAGATACGCAGTATTTT.